These 27 T cell receptor beta chains came from one sample sequenced in a study of T cell changes during pregnancy in multiple sclerosis. Clones were sequenced by immunoSEQ multiplex PCR, and TCRdb holds only the in-frame ones, with some missing. The table records around 60,000 clones, about 94% of them present only once. The sequences come from peripheral blood, collected in the third trimester of pregnancy. The receptor set was obtained from a female donor in good health, enrolled as a control in a pregnancy study.

The chain couples TRBV5-6 to TRBJ2-1; 8 bases are a match to TRBD2. Germline-derived CDR1 and CDR2 are SGHDT and YYEEEE. The length of the CDR3 is 17 residues. Trimming removed 5 bases from V and 0 bases from J; junction bases left unmatched: 10. The CDR3: CASSLELAESSYNEQFF. The CDR3 DNA follows: TGTGCCAGCAGTTTAGAACTAGCGGAGAGCTCCTACAATGAGCAGTTCTTC.

V and J are TRBV7-2 and TRBJ1-1; TRBD1 agrees at 8 bases. V shed 4 bases and J 5 bases; nucleotides not matched to a gene: 6. The CDR3 loop spans 14 amino acids. Germline V CDR1 and CDR2: SGHTA, FQGNSA. In nucleotides, the CDR3 is TGTGCCAGCAGCTCTCGGACAGGGTCGACTGAAGCTTTCTTT. Residues: CASSSRTGSTEAFF.

This clone was detected once. The chain recombines TRBV5-1 with TRBJ1-2, with a weak D call TRBD1 (5 bases). Germline V gives CDR1 SGHRS, CDR2 YFSETQ. V was cut by 3 bases and J by 6 bases, with 21 bases left in between. The CDR3 is 16 residues long. CDR3 region: CASSSVGQGSANGYTF. CDR3 in DNA: TGCGCCAGCAGCTCCGTCGGTCAGGGATCGGCAAATGGCTACACCTTC. Drawing the rest from reference TRBV5-1 and TRBJ1-2, the complete variable domain is KAGVTQTPRYLIKTRGQQVTLSCSPISGHRSVSWYQQTPGQGLQFLFEYFSETQRNKGNFPGRFSGRQFSNSRSEMNVSTLELGDSALYLCASSSVGQGSANGYTFGSGTRLTVV.

The table lists this clone with a few counts. This rearrangement joins TRBV6-6 to TRBJ1-1; D gene unclear. The CDR3 consists of 14 residues. Germline loops: CDR1 MNHNY, CDR2 SVGAGI (reference sequence). The V end was cut by 0 bases, the J end by 1 base, with 6 bases between. The CDR3: CASSYSYGNTEAFF. Here the CDR3 DNA reads TGTGCCAGCAGTTACTCGTACGGGAACACTGAAGCTTTCTTT.

This rearrangement joins TRBV19 to TRBJ1-5; 9 nucleotides match TRBD1. This CDR3 contains 14 residues. Trimming at V came to 8 bases and at J to 5 bases, leaving 7 bases not matched to a gene. CDR1 is LNHDA and CDR2 is SQIVND in the germline V gene (reference sequence). The CDR3 loop reads CASVPGQGYQPQHF. The CDR3 DNA is TGTGCCAGTGTCCCCGGACAGGGGTATCAGCCCCAGCATTTT.

DNA for the CDR3: TGCGCCAGCAGCCAAGATACAGGGAGTAGGGAGACCCAGTACTTC. Protein: CASSQDTGSRETQYF. The chain is built from TRBV4-3 and TRBJ2-5; D may be TRBD1 (6 bases). The length of the CDR3 is 15 residues. Germline loops: CDR1 LGHNA, CDR2 YSLEER. The V end was cut by 0 bases, the J end by 5 bases, with 13 bases between.

The V and J genes are TRBV4-3 and TRBJ1-1; a possible D gene is TRBD1 (5 bases). The V end lost 3 bases, the J end lost 6 bases, and 17 bases lay between the germline ends. The CDR3 is made up of 15 amino acids. The germline V gene encodes CDR1 LGHNA and CDR2 YSLEER. The CDR3 loop reads CASSHDRGIGAEAFF. The CDR3 region has the DNA TGCGCCAGCAGCCACGACCGGGGGATTGGGGCTGAAGCTTTCTTT.

This clone was counted once. J is TRBJ1-4 and V is TRBV9, with TRBD1 matching 8 bases. The germline V gene encodes CDR1 SGDLS and CDR2 YYNGEE. This CDR3 has 16 residues. The V segment lost 4 bases and the J segment 7 bases; nucleotides outside the gene matches: 12. The CDR3 nucleotides are TGTGCCAGCAGCCCTACTCAGGACAGGGTGACTGAAAAACTGTTTTTT. It codes for CASSPTQDRVTEKLFF.

V and J are TRBV18 and TRBJ1-5; D ambiguous. CDR1 KGHSH and CDR2 LQKENI come from the germline V gene. The CDR3 spans 13 residues. Trimming removed 4 bases at V and 1 base at J, with 5 bases between. CDR3 sequence: CASSRESNQPQHF. The CDR3, as DNA: TGTGCCAGCTCACGGGAGAGCAATCAGCCCCAGCATTTT.

This clone was counted only a few times. The CDR3 region has the DNA TGTGCCTGGAGTATGACAGACATCAATTCACCCCTCCACTTT. Its protein product is CAWSMTDINSPLHF. The chain uses TRBV30 and TRBJ1-6; D may be TRBD1 (5 bases). The CDR3 contains 14 residues. V lost 2 bases and J 7 bases, leaving 12 bases between the germline ends. CDR1 and CDR2 (germline): GTSNPN, SVGIG (reference sequence).

The chain joins TRBV11-2 to TRBJ1-2, with 9 bases that match TRBD1. There are 14 residues in the CDR3. J lost 6 bases, V lost 5 bases, and 7 bases had no gene match. Germline V gene sequence: CDR1 SGHAT, CDR2 FQNNGV. CDR3 bases: TGTGCCAGCAGCCCAGGGACAGGGAAGGATGGCTACACCTTC. Amino acids: CASSPGTGKDGYTF.

This chain connects TRBV7-9 to TRBJ2-5; 13 nucleotides match TRBD2. With V trimmed by 5 bases and J by 5 bases, 2 bases remained unmatched. The germline V gene encodes CDR1 SEHNR and CDR2 FQNEAQ (reference sequence). This CDR3 is 14 amino acids long. CDR3 bases: TGTGCCAGCAGCGGGGGACTAGCGGGGGAGACCCAGTACTTC. Protein: CASSGGLAGETQYF.

In its sample, this clone is medium-sized. The rearrangement links TRBV5-1 to TRBJ2-7; possibly TRBD2 for D (6 bases). V was cut by 4 bases and J by 2 bases, with 16 bases left in between. CDR1 and CDR2 (germline): SGHRS, YFSETQ. CDR3 length: 15 amino acids. This CDR3 is CASSLRDSTTYEQYF. CDR3 coding DNA: TGCGCCAGCAGCCTCCGGGACTCTACCACCTACGAGCAGTACTTC.

The count of this clone is one. The CDR3, as DNA: TGTGCCAGCAGCTTATGGGACAGAGATAATTCACCCCTCCACTTT. Encoded protein: CASSLWDRDNSPLHF. The chain combines TRBV5-6 with TRBJ1-6; TRBD1 agrees at 7 bases. After removal of 2 bases from V and 5 bases from J, the junction contained 4 bases not matched to a gene. This CDR3 spans 15 amino acids. Germline loops: CDR1 SGHDT, CDR2 YYEEEE.

This chain connects TRBV12-5 to TRBJ1-1; 7 nucleotides align to TRBD1. The J segment lost 1 base and the V segment lost 7 bases, leaving 6 bases of the junction unmatched. The CDR3 sequence is 14 residues long. Germline V gene sequence: CDR1 LGHNT, CDR2 FRNRAP. Here the CDR3 reads CASAWDSENTEAFF. Here the CDR3 DNA reads TGTGCTAGTGCCTGGGACAGTGAGAACACTGAAGCTTTCTTT.

The chain links TRBV6-1 to TRBJ2-1; the match to TRBD2 covers 9 bases. V trimming: 4 bases; J trimming: 4 bases; junction bases outside the gene matches: 11. The CDR3 consists of 17 residues. Germline V gene data show CDR1 as MNHNS and CDR2 as SASEGT. CDR3: CASSGLAEGVRYNEQFF. Here the CDR3 DNA reads TGTGCCAGCAGTGGACTAGCGGAGGGGGTACGGTACAATGAGCAGTTCTTC.

The genes are TRBV7-8 and TRBJ2-1; 9 bases map to TRBD2. The junction had 14 bases not matched to a gene; V was cut back by 5 bases and J by 9 bases. The germline CDR1 and CDR2 sequences are SGHVS and FQNEAQ. The CDR3 consists of 16 residues. In DNA, the CDR3 is TGTGCCAGCAGCCCAAATAGCGGGAGAACATACGGTGAGCAGTTCTTC. It yields the protein CASSPNSGRTYGEQFF.

The rearrangement uses TRBV6-1 and TRBJ2-1, with TRBD2 matching 14 bases. The CDR3 runs to 15 residues. The trim removed 7 bases at V and 4 bases at J, leaving 3 bases unmatched. Germline values: CDR1 MNHNS, CDR2 SASEGT. The chain's CDR3 is CASIRTSGGYNEQFF. CDR3 DNA sequence: TGTGCCAGCATCAGGACTAGCGGGGGGTACAATGAGCAGTTCTTC.

The chain joins TRBV6-1 to TRBJ1-2, with D hard to call. This CDR3 is 15 amino acids long. Germline CDR1 reads MNHNS; CDR2 reads SASEGT. Trimming stripped 5 bases from V and 1 base from J, with 14 bases between. CDR3 region: CASSQTPAGNYGYTF. CDR3 nucleotide sequence: TGTGCCAGCAGTCAAACCCCAGCGGGTAACTATGGCTACACCTTC.

This clone was counted once. The rearrangement links TRBV10-3 to TRBJ1-6; D perhaps matches TRBD1 (5 bases). Germline lookup yields CDR1 ENHRY and CDR2 SYGVKD. This CDR3 is built from 11 residues. V gave up 8 bases and J gave up 7 bases, with 6 bases separating them. The CDR3 reads CAIGANSPLHF. CDR3 DNA: TGTGCCATCGGGGCCAATTCACCCCTCCACTTT.

The chain uses TRBV7-8 and TRBJ2-1; a weak D match, TRBD2 (6 bases). The germline V gene encodes CDR1 SGHVS and CDR2 FQNEAQ. The CDR3 runs to 15 residues. V was shortened by 7 bases and J by 9 bases, with 22 bases between the two germline ends. The CDR3 protein is CASTKDGGSNTEQFF. The DNA for the CDR3 is TGTGCCAGCACTAAAGACGGGGGATCCAATACTGAGCAGTTCTTC. The entire variable domain, with the rest obtained from reference TRBV7-8 and TRBJ2-1, is as follows: GAGVSQSPRYKVAKRGQDVALRCDPISGHVSLFWYQQALGQGPEFLTYFQNEAQLDKSGLPSDRFFAERPEGSVSTLKIQRTQQEDSAVYLCASTKDGGSNTEQFFGPGTRLTVL.

This chain joins TRBV6-1 and TRBJ1-4; 8 bases agree with TRBD1. The CDR3 runs to 14 residues. Germline V gene lookup returns CDR1 MNHNS and CDR2 SASEGT. V dropped 7 bases and J dropped 5; count of bases not matched to a gene: 6. The CDR3 region has the DNA TGTGCCAGCATCGACAGGGGAGTGAATGAAAAACTGTTTTTT. Protein sequence: CASIDRGVNEKLFF.

The chain links TRBV6-1 to TRBJ1-1; TRBD1 agrees at 7 bases. V lost 9 bases and J lost 0; bases outside the gene matches: 10. This CDR3 has 15 amino acids. Germline V gene sequence: CDR1 MNHNS, CDR2 SASEGT. The CDR3 coding sequence is TGTGCCAGTAGACAGGGTGCTGATTTGAACACTGAAGCTTTCTTT. The encoded protein is CASRQGADLNTEAFF.

The rearrangement uses TRBV29-1 and TRBJ1-1; 8 bases agree with TRBD1. The germline V gene encodes CDR1 SQVTM and CDR2 ANQGSEA. The CDR3 loop spans 13 amino acids. J was trimmed by 5 bases and V by 4 bases; bases with no gene match: 6. The CDR3 is CSVVDRGGTEAFF. For the CDR3, the DNA is TGCAGCGTTGTAGACAGGGGCGGTACTGAAGCTTTCTTT.

CDR3 nucleotides: TGTGCCAGCAGCTTAGATGGAGGTCTTAACTATGGCTACACCTTC. Protein product: CASSLDGGLNYGYTF. The chain joins TRBV7-9 to TRBJ1-2; D is undetermined. Trimming took 1 base from V and 1 from J, leaving 10 bases between them. This CDR3 has 15 amino acids. Per the germline V gene, CDR1 is SEHNR and CDR2 is FQNEAQ (reference sequence).

The genes are TRBV29-1 and TRBJ2-7; D might be TRBD2 (6 bases). In germline, CDR1 is SQVTM, CDR2 ANQGSEA. There are 13 residues in the CDR3. The ends were cut back, 1 base at V and 5 bases at J, with 12 bases in the middle. The CDR3, as DNA: TGCAGCGTTGAAGCGCACGGCGGGGACGAGCAGTACTTC. Its protein product is CSVEAHGGDEQYF.

The chain is built from TRBV11-3 and TRBJ2-5; tentatively, D is TRBD2 (5 bases). Trimming cost V 1 base and J 0 bases, with 12 bases left between them. The germline V gene encodes CDR1 SGHNT and CDR2 YENEEA. The CDR3 runs 16 residues. In nucleotides, the CDR3 is TGTGCCAGCAGCTTAGGCGAGGGTACACACCAAGAGACCCAGTACTTC. It specifies CASSLGEGTHQETQYF.